This T cell receptor (beta chain) was recorded in a study of T cell repertoires in cytomegalovirus infection. Overall study: Both CMV infection and a matching HLA type were indicated by public TCR beta signatures. General study findings and limits: Carriers of CMV and the relevant HLA type were discriminated by public TCR beta frequency.

The CDR3 totals 18 residues. The V segment lost 2 bases and the J segment 4 bases; nucleotides outside the gene matches: 15. MiXCR was run by TCRdb on the reads, yielding one entry per CDR3 protein. The sample has some 250,000 distinct CDR3 sequences, 8% to 9.5% seen once. This clonotype has at least ten counts. The antigen remains undetermined. The TCR sequence derives from a human donor in good health (CMV status not recorded). Some clones in this sample may be carry-over from other donors' samples. This rearrangement joins TRBV12-3 or TRBV12-4 to TRBJ1-1; 8 bases line up with TRBD1. Source material: PBMCs. DNA for the CDR3: TGTGCCAGCAGTTTAAAGGGTCTCCAGGGGGCGTTTCCCACTGAAGCTTTCTTT. It is translated as CASSLKGLQGAFPTEAFF.